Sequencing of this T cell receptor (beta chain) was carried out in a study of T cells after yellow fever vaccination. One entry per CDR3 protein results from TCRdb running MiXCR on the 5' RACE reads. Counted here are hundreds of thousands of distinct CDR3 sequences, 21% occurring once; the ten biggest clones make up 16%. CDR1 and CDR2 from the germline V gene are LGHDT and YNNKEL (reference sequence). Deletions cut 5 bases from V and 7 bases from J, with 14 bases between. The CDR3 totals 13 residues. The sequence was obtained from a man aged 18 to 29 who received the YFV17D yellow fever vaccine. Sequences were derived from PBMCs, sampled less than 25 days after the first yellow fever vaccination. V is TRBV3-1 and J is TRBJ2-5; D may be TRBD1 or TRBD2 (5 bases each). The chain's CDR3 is CASSSGTLGTQYF. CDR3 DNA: TGTGCCAGCAGCTCGGGGACCTTGGGGACCCAGTACTTC.